Sequencing of this TCR beta chain was carried out in a study of HIV-infected patients and healthy controls. Whole-study findings and limits: HIV+ repertoires were severely depleted of MAIT alpha-chain CDR3s, unlike healthy controls.

No cell fractionation was done, so the repertoire covers all unsorted peripheral blood T cells. The V and J ends lost 6 bases and 6 bases, in that order; junction bases with no gene match: 14. The CDR3 spans 15 residues. Germline V gene lookup returns CDR1 DFQATT and CDR2 SNEGSKA (reference sequence). Alpha and beta constant-region primers primed reverse transcription of about 500 ng RNA. Each of the alpha and beta chains got its own library through chain-specific third strand synthesis with indices. TCRdb fed the 5' RACE reads into MiXCR, producing one record per CDR3 protein. Of over 10,000 distinct CDR3 sequences listed, about 5.1% are singletons. Judged by abundance, this clonotype is medium-sized. Its specificity is not known.

V usage is TRBV20-1 and J usage is TRBJ2-1; 7 positions agree with TRBD2. The sequencing sample was made of blood. This clonotype originated in an adult in good health. CDR3 sequence (DNA): TGCAGTGCCTTGCGATTAGCGGGCCTGGTCAATGAGCAGTTCTTC. Encoded protein: CSALRLAGLVNEQFF.